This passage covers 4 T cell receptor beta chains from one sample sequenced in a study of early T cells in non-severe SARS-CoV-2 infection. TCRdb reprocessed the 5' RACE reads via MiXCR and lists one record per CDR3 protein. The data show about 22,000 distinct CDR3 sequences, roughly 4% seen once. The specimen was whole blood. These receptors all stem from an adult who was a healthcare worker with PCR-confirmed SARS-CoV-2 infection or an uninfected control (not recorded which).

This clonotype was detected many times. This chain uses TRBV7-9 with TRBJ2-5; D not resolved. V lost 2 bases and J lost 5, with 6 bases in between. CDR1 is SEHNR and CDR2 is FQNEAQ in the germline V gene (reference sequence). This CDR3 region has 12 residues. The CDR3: CASSLKAETQYF. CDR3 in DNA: TGTGCCAGCAGCTTAAAGGCGGAGACCCAGTACTTC.

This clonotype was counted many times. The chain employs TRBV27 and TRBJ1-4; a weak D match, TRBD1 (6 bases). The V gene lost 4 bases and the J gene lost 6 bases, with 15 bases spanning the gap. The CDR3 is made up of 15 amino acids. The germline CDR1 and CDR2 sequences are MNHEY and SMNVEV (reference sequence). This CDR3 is CASSSGAGLDEKLFF. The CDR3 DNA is TGTGCCAGCAGTTCAGGGGCCGGGTTGGATGAAAAACTGTTTTTT.

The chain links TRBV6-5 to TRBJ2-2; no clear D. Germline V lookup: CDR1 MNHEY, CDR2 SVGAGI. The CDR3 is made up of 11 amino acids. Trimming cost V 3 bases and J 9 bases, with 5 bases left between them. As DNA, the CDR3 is TGTGCCAGCAGTTATGGAAGGGAGCTGTTTTTT. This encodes CASSYGRELFF.

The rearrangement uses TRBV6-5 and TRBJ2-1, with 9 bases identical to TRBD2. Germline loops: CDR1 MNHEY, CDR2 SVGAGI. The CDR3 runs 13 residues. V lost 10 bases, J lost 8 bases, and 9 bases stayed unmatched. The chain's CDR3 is CATRTSVGYEQFF. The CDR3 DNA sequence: TGTGCCACCCGGACTAGCGTCGGATATGAGCAGTTCTTC.